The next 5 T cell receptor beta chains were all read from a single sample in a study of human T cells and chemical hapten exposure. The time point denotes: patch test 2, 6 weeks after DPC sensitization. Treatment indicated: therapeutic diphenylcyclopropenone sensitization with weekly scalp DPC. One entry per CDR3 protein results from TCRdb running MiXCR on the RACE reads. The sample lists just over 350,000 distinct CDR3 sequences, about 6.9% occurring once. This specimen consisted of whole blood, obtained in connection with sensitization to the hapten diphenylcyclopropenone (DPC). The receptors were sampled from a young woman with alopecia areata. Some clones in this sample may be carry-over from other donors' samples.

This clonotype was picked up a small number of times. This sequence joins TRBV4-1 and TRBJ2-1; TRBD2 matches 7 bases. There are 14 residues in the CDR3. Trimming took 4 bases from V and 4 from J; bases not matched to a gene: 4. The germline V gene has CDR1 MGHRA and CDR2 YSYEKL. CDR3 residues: CASSLPGLYNEQFF. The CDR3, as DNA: TGCGCCAGCAGCCTCCCGGGACTATACAATGAGCAGTTCTTC.

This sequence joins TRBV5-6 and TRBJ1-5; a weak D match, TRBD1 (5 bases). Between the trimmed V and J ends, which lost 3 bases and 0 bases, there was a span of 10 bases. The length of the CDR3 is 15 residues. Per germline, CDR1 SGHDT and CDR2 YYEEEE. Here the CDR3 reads CASSSGPSSNQPQHF. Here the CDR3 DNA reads TGTGCCAGCAGCTCGGGACCGAGTAGCAATCAGCCCCAGCATTTT.

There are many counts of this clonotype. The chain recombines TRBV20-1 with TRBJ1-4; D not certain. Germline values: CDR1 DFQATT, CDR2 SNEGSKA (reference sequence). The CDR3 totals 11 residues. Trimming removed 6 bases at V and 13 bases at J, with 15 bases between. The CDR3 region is CSAGTGRGLFF. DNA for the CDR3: TGCAGTGCCGGAACGGGCCGAGGACTGTTTTTT.

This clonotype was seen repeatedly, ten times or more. The CDR3 sequence is CASSQGVSGTISNQPQHF. The DNA of the CDR3 is TGCGCCAGCAGCCAAGGAGTGTCCGGGACCATTAGCAATCAGCCCCAGCATTTT. J is TRBJ1-5 and V is TRBV4-1, with D perhaps TRBD1 (5 bases). V shed 1 base and J shed 0 bases, with 16 bases lying between them. CDR1 MGHRA and CDR2 YSYEKL come from the germline V gene. There are 18 residues in the CDR3.

The CDR3 is CASSRRQGRDEQFF. For the CDR3, the DNA is TGTGCCAGCAGCCGACGACAGGGGCGGGATGAGCAGTTCTTC. V gene TRBV7-2 combines with J gene TRBJ2-1; 8 bases agree with TRBD1. The CDR3 covers 14 residues. The germline gives CDR1 SGHTA, CDR2 FQGNSA. J was trimmed by 8 bases and V by 5 bases; bases with no gene match: 8.